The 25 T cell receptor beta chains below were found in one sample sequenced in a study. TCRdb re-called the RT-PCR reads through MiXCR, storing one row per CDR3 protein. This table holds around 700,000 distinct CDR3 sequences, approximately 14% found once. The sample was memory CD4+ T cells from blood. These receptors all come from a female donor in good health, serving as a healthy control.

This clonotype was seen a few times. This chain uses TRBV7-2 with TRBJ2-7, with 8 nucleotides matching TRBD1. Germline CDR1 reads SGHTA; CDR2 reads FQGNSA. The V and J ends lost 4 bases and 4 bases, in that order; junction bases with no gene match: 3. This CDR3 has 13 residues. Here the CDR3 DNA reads TGTGCCAGCAGCTACGACAGGGGTTACGAGCAGTACTTC. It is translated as CASSYDRGYEQYF.

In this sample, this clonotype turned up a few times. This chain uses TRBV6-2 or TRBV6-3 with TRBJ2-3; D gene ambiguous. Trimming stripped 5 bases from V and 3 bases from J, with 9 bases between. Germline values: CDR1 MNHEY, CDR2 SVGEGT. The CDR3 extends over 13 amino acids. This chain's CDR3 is CASSDGFTDTQYF. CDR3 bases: TGTGCCAGCAGTGACGGGTTTACAGATACGCAGTATTTT.

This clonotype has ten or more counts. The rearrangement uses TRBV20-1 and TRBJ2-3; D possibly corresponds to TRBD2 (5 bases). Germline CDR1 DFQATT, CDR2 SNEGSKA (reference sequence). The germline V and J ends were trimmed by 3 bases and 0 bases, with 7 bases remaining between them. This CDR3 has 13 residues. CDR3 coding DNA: TGCAGTGCTAGGGAGGCGAGCACAGATACGCAGTATTTT. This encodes CSAREASTDTQYF.

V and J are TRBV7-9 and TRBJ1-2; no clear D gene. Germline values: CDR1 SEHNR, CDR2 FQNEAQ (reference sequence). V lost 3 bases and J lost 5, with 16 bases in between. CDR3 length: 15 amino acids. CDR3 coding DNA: TGTGCCAGCAGCTTGATATCCGCGCCAGCTTATGGCTACACCTTC. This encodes CASSLISAPAYGYTF.

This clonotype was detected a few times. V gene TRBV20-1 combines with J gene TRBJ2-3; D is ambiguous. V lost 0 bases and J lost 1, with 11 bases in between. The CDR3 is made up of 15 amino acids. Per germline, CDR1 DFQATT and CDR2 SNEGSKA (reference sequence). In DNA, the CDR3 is TGCAGTGCTAGAGATCCCCTAAAACGCACAGATACGCAGTATTTT. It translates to CSARDPLKRTDTQYF.

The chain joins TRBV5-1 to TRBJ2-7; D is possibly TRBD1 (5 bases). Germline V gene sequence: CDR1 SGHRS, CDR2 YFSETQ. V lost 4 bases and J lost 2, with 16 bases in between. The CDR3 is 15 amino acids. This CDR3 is CASSPDSPMAYEQYF. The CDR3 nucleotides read TGCGCCAGCAGCCCTGACAGCCCTATGGCCTACGAGCAGTACTTC. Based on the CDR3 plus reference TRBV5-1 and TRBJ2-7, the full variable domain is KAGVTQTPRYLIKTRGQQVTLSCSPISGHRSVSWYQQTPGQGLQFLFEYFSETQRNKGNFPGRFSGRQFSNSRSEMNVSTLELGDSALYLCASSPDSPMAYEQYFGPGTRLTVT.

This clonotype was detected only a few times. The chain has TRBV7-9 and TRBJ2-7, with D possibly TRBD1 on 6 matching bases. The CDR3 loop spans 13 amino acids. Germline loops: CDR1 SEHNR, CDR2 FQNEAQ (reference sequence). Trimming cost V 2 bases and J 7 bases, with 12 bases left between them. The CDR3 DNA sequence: TGTGCCAGCAGCTTATTACAGGGTAGTGAGCAGTACTTC. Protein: CASSLLQGSEQYF.

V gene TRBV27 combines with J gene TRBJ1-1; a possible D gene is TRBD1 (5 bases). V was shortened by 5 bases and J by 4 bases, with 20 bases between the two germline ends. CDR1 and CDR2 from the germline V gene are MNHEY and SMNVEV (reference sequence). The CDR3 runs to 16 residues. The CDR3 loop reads CASSRWGGRMGTEAFF. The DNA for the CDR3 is TGTGCCAGCAGTCGTTGGGGGGGGAGGATGGGCACTGAAGCTTTCTTT.

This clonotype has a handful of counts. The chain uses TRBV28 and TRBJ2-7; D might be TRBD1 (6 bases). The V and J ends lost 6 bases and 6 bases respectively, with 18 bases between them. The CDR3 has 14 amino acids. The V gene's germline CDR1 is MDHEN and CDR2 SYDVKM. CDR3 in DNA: TGTGCCAGCAGACTCCGGGCCTTAGGGGGCGAGCAGTACTTC. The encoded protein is CASRLRALGGEQYF.

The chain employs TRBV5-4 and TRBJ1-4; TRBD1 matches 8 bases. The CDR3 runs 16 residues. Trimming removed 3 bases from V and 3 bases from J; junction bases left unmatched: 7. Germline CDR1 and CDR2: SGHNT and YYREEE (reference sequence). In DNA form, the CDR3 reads TGTGCCAGCAGCTCATCTCCGGGACAGGCTAATGAAAAACTGTTTTTT. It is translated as CASSSSPGQANEKLFF.

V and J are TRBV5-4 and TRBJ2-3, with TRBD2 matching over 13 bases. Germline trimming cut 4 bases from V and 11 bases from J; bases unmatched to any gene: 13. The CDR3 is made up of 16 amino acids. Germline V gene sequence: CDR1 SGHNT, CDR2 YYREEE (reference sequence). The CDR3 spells CASSLGGLAGVGVQYF. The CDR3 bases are TGTGCCAGCAGCCTGGGTGGACTAGCGGGAGTTGGAGTGCAGTATTTT.

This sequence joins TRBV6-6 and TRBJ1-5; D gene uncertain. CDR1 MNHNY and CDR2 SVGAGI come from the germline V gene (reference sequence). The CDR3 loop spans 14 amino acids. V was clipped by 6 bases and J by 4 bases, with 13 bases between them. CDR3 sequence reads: CASSSLAGNQPQHF. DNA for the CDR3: TGTGCCAGCAGCTCACTCGCAGGTAATCAGCCCCAGCATTTT.

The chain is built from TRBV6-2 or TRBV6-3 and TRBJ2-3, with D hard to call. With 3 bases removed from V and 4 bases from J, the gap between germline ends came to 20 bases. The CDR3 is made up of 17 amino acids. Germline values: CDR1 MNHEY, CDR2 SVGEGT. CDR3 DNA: TGTGCCAGCAGTTATCATTCCGAGGCCACGTGGGCAGATACGCAGTATTTT. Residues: CASSYHSEATWADTQYF.

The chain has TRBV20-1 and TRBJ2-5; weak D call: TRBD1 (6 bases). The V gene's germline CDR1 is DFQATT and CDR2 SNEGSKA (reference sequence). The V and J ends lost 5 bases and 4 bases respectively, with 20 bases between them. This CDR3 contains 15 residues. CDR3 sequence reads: CSAPPASRGRETQYF. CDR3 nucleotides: TGCAGTGCTCCCCCTGCTAGCAGGGGTAGAGAGACCCAGTACTTC.

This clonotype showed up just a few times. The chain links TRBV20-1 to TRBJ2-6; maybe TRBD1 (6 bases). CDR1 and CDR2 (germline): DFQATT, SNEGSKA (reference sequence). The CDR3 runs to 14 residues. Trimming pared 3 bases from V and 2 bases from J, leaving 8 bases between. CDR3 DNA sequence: TGCAGTGCTAGGCAGGGGACTGGGGCCAACGTCCTGACTTTC. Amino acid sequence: CSARQGTGANVLTF.

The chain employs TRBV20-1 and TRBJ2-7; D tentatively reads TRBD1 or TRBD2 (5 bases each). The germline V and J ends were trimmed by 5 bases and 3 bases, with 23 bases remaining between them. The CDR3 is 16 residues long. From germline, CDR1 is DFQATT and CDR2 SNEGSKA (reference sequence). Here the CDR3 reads CSASIPKRDHYYEQYF. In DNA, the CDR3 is TGCAGTGCTTCAATACCTAAAAGGGACCATTACTACGAGCAGTACTTC.

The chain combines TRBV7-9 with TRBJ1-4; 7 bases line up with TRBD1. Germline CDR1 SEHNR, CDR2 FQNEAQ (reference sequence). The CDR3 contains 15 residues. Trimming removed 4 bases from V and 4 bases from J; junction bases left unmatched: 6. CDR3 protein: CASSCLRQGNEKLFF. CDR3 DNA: TGTGCCAGCAGCTGCTTGAGACAGGGTAATGAAAAACTGTTTTTT.

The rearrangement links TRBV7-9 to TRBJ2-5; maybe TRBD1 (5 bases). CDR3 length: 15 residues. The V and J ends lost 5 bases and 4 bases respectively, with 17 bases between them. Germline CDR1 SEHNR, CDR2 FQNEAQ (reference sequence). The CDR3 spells CASSGEKGWGETQYF. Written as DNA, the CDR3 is TGTGCCAGCAGCGGTGAAAAGGGGTGGGGAGAGACCCAGTACTTC. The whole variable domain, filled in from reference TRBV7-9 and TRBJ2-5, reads DTGVSQNPRHKITKRGQNVTFRCDPISEHNRLYWYRQTLGQGPEFLTYFQNEAQLEKSRLLSDRFSAERPKGSFSTLEIQRTEQGDSAMYLCASSGEKGWGETQYFGPGTRLLVL.

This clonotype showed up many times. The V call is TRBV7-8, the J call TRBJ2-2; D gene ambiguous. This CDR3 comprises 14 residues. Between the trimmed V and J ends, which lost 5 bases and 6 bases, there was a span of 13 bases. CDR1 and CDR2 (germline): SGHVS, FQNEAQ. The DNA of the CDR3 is TGTGCCAGCAGCCCGATCGGTTCCGCCGGGGAGCTGTTTTTT. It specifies CASSPIGSAGELFF.

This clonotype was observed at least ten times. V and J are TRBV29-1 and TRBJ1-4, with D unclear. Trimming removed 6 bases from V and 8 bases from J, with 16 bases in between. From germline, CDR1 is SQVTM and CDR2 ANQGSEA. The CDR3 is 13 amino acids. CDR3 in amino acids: CSVATDKREKLFF. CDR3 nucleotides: TGCAGCGTAGCTACCGACAAAAGGGAAAAACTGTTTTTT.

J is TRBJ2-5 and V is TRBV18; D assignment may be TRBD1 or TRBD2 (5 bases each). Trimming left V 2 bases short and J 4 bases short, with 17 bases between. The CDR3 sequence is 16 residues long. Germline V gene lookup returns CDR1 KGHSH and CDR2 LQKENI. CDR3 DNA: TGTGCCAGCTCACCAAACGGGGCACCGAATGGAGAGACCCAGTACTTC. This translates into CASSPNGAPNGETQYF.

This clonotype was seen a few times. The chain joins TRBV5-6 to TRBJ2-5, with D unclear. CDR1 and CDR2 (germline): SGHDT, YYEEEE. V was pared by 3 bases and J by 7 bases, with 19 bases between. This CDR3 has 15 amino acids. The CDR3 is CASSSKSAYSGTQYF. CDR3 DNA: TGTGCCAGCAGCTCCAAATCCGCCTATTCGGGGACCCAGTACTTC.

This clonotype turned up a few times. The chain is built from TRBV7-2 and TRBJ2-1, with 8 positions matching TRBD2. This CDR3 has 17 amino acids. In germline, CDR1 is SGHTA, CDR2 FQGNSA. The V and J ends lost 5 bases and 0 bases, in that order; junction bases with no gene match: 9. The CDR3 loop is CASSPTQLAGSYNEQFF. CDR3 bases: TGTGCCAGCAGCCCAACCCAGCTAGCGGGCTCCTACAATGAGCAGTTCTTC.

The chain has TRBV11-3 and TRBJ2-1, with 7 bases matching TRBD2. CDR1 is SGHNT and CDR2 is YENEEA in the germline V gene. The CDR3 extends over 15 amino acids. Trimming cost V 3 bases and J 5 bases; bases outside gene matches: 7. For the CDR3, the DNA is TGTGCCAGCAGCTTGGGTGGGGGGGTTCACAATGAGCAGTTCTTC. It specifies CASSLGGGVHNEQFF.

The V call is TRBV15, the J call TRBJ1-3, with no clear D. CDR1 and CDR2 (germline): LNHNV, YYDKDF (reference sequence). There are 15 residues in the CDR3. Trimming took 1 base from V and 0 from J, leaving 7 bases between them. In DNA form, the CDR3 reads TGTGCCACCAGCAGAGTAGGTCACTCTGGAAACACCATATATTTT. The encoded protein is CATSRVGHSGNTIYF.